This section outlines one T cell receptor (beta chain) sequence together with its context. Its antigen is undetermined. These data originate in a study of response to subunit inactivated influenza vaccine. Study-level points and caveats: The authors suggested that few new T cells are recruited per seasonal influenza vaccination.

Using its own MiXCR run on the RT-PCR reads, TCRdb lists one record per CDR3 protein. The table records more than 400,000 distinct CDR3 sequences, approximately 7.2% of them present only once. The CDR3 extends over 14 amino acids. J was trimmed by 7 bases and V by 0 bases; bases with no gene match: 5. In germline, CDR1 is GTSNPN, CDR2 SVGIG (reference sequence). The rearrangement links TRBV30 to TRBJ2-2; 7 bases line up with TRBD1. The sequencing here drew on PBMCs from blood, taken about 24 months after vaccination. This receptor was taken from a man aged 50-75 years who received an inactivated influenza vaccine. This chain's CDR3 is CAWSVGAGGGELFF. CDR3 DNA sequence: TGTGCCTGGAGTGTAGGGGCAGGGGGCGGGGAGCTGTTTTTT.